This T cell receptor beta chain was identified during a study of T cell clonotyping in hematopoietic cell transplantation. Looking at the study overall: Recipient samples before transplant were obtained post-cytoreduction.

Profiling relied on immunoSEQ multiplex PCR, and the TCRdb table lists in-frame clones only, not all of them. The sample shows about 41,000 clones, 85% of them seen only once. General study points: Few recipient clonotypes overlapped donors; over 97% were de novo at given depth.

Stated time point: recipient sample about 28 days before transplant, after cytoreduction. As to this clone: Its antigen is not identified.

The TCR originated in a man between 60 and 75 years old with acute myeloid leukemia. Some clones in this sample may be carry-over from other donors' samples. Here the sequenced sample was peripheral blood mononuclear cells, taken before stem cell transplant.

The CDR3 nucleotides read TGTGCCAGCAGCGTCGGGACATTTGGAAACACCATATATTTT. The encoded protein is CASSVGTFGNTIYF. This chain uses TRBV7-2 with TRBJ1-3; possible D gene TRBD1, 6 bases. V lost 5 bases and J 3 bases, leaving 11 bases between the germline ends. The CDR3 has 14 residues. Per the germline V gene, CDR1 is SGHTA and CDR2 is FQGNSA.